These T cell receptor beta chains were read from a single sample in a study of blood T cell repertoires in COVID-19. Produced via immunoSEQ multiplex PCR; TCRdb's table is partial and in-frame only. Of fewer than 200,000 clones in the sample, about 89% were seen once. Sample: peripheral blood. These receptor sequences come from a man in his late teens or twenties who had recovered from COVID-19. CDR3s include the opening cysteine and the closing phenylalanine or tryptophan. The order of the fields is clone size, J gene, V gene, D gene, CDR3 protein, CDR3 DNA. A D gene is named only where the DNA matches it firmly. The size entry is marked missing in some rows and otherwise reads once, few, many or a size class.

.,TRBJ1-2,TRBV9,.,CASSGRGHYGYTF,TGTGCCAGCAGCGGAAGAGGGCACTATGGCTACACCTTC
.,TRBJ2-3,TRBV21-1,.,CASSSFSGASTDTQYF,TGTGCCAGCAGCAGTTTTAGCGGGGCTAGCACAGATACGCAGTATTTT
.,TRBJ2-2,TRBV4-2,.,CASSQVDTPLNTGELFF,TGTGCCAGCAGCCAAGTCGATACTCCCCTTAACACCGGGGAGCTGTTTTTT
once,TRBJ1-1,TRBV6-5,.,CASSYGVGVTEAFF,TGTGCCAGCAGTTACGGGGTAGGGGTCACTGAAGCTTTCTTT
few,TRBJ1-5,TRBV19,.,CASRSEGGAYQPQHF,TGTGCCAGTCGCTCGGAGGGTGGGGCCTATCAGCCCCAGCATTTT
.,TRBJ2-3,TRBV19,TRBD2,CASSLRPSGRAADTQYF,TGTGCCAGTAGTCTCAGGCCCAGCGGGAGGGCCGCAGATACGCAGTATTTT
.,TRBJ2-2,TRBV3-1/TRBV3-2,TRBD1,CASSLGQGGRELFF,TGTGCCAGCAGCCTTGGACAGGGCGGTCGGGAGCTGTTTTTT
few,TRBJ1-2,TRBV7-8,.,CASSLDVGRGASGYTF,TGTGCCAGCAGCTTAGATGTGGGCAGGGGCGCGAGCGGCTACACCTTC
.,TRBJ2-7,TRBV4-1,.,CASSQDPRGNEQYF,TGCGCCAGCAGCCAAGATCCCAGAGGGAACGAGCAGTACTTC
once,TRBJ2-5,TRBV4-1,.,CASSQEIGGTWGETQYF,TGCGCCAGCAGCCAAGAAATCGGCGGGACGTGGGGGGAGACCCAGTACTTC
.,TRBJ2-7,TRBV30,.,CASLGEAKRSEQYF,TGTGCCTCCCTAGGGGAGGCGAAGAGGTCCGAGCAGTACTTC
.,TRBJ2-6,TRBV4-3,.,CASSQERWLAGANVLTF,TGCGCCAGCAGCCAAGAGCGGTGGCTAGCCGGGGCCAACGTCCTGACTTTC
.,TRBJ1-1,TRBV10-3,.,CATSGGNTEAFF,TGTGCCACATCGGGGGGGAACACTGAAGCTTTCTTT
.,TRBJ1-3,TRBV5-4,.,CASSLARDSGNTIYF,TGTGCCAGCAGCTTGGCCCGGGACTCTGGAAACACCATATATTTT
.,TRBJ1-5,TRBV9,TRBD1,CASSPGQGNQPQHF,TGTGCCAGCAGCCCAGGACAGGGTAATCAGCCCCAGCATTTT
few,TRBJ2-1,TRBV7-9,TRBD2,CASSIAGGTYNEQFF,TGTGCCAGCAGTATAGCGGGCGGGACCTACAATGAGCAGTTCTTC
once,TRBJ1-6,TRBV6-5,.,CASSYGGLYNSPLHF,TGTGCCAGCAGTTACGGGGGCCTTTATAATTCACCCCTCCACTTT
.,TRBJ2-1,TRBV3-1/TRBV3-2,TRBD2,CASSPPQVAGWPYNEQFF,TGTGCCAGCAGCCCCCCCCAAGTAGCGGGATGGCCCTACAATGAGCAGTTCTTC
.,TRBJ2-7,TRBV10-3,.,CAISESQGGKGYEQYF,TGTGCCATCAGTGAGTCGCAGGGAGGAAAGGGTTACGAGCAGTACTTC
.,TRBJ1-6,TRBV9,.,CASSINRQDFNSPLHF,TGTGCCAGCAGCATTAATAGACAGGACTTCAATTCACCCCTCCACTTT
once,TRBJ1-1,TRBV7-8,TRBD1,CASSLYGQGNTEAFF,TGTGCCAGCAGCCTATACGGACAGGGGAACACTGAAGCTTTCTTT
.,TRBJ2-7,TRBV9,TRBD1,CASSVGTGRSYEQYF,TGTGCCAGCAGCGTTGGGACAGGTCGATCCTACGAGCAGTACTTC
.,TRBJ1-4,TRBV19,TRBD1,CASSRRDSTNEKLFF,TGTGCCAGTAGTAGGAGGGACAGCACTAATGAAAAACTGTTTTTT
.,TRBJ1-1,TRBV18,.,CASVRDTEAFF,TGTGCCAGCGTCCGGGACACTGAAGCTTTCTTT
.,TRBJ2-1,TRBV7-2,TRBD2,CASSSTSGSPNEQFF,TGTGCCAGCAGCTCGACTAGCGGGAGTCCCAATGAGCAGTTCTTC
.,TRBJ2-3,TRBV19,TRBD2,CASRAGGTDTQYF,TGTGCCAGTAGGGCGGGAGGCACAGATACGCAGTATTTT
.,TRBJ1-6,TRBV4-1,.,CASSQGANRSPLHF,TGCGCCAGCAGCCAAGGTGCCAATCGGTCACCCCTCCACTTT
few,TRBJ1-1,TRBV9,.,CASSVGPGAEARGAFF,TGTGCCAGCAGCGTGGGCCCGGGTGCAGAGGCCCGAGGGGCTTTCTTT
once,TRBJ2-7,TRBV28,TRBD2,CASSVGTSGLEQYF,TGTGCCAGCAGTGTCGGGACTAGCGGCCTCGAGCAGTACTTC
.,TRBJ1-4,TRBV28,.,CASSENLGGTGEKLFF,TGTGCCAGCAGCGAAAACCTTGGGGGGACGGGTGAAAAACTGTTTTTT